This TCR beta chain was profiled in a study of shared clonotypes between healthy human individuals. This clone has a single count. Generated by immunoSEQ multiplex PCR, the TCRdb table keeps only in-frame clones and is missing some. Altogether about 2 million clones are present, 85% to 95% being singletons, with the ten largest covering more than 0.1%. The trim removed 6 bases at V and 3 bases at J, leaving 5 bases unmatched. Germline-derived CDR1 and CDR2 are ENHRY and SYGVKD. There are 15 residues in the CDR3. The chain couples TRBV10-3 to TRBJ1-3; 10 positions agree with TRBD1. The TCR comes from a man younger than 35 in good health. Source material: naive CD4+ T cells sorted from blood. Subset noted: CD45RA+ positively selected. The CDR3 nucleotides are TGTGCCATCAGCGCTGGGACAGGGGTTGGAAACACCATATATTTT. Amino acids: CAISAGTGVGNTIYF.